The clone carrying this T cell receptor (beta chain) was seen at least ten times. What it binds is not known. The sample originates from a study of T cells in Graves' hyperthyroidism and ophthalmopathy. Study-wide background: Staff took peripheral blood when the initial diagnosis was made, before any treatment began. General study findings and limits: Most thyroid clonotypes expanded above 0.001 appeared in blood too.

Amplified regions were TCR beta CDR3 sequences from RNA transcripts. First-round RT-PCR with HTBI primers amplified the TCR CDR3 region. Each CDR3 protein gets one entry after TCRdb re-called the multiplex PCR reads with MiXCR. Here the sample spans 350,000 to 500,000 distinct CDR3 sequences, around 15% being singletons. The study enrolled patients aged 18 to 65 with newly diagnosed hyperthyroidism of under 2 months' duration. The sequenced sample was blood. The receptor's source is a young woman with Graves' hyperthyroidism.

The CDR3 sequence: CASSPAAGEYEQYF. As DNA, the CDR3 is TGTGCCAGCAGCCCCGCAGCGGGAGAATACGAGCAGTACTTC. V gene TRBV5-8 combines with J gene TRBJ2-7, with TRBD2 matching 8 bases. Germline V gene sequence: CDR1 SGHTS, CDR2 YDEGEE. V lost 4 bases to trimming and J lost 4 bases; unmatched junction nucleotides: 7. The CDR3 extends over 14 amino acids.